The 17 T cell receptor beta chains below come from one sample, sequenced in a study of T cell repertoires in cytomegalovirus infection (dated by TCRdb to the late 2010s). The sample was run on an Illumina HiSeq 1500. The public reads were quality trimmed at Q25 with fastp and then assembled into clones with MiXCR by TCRdb, keeping productive beta chains. Here each entry gathers all rows of one CDR3 protein and keeps the most common genes and DNA. The sample contains about 100,000 distinct CDR3 sequences, 23% of them found a single time. The top ten clones comprise approximately 39% of the sample. Source material: CD8+ T cells from PBMCs. The receptors originated from a human donor in good health (CMV status not recorded). Some clones in this sample may be carry-over from other donors' samples.

A few counts support this clonotype. The rearrangement uses TRBV20-1 and TRBJ1-5; possible D gene TRBD1, 5 bases. The CDR3 sequence is 15 residues long. V was clipped by 0 bases and J by 4 bases, with 13 bases between them. CDR1 is DFQATT and CDR2 is SNEGSKA in the germline V gene (reference sequence). CDR3 sequence (DNA): TGCAGTGCTAGAGATGGCCTCTACAGGAATCAGCCCCAGCATTTT. Residues: CSARDGLYRNQPQHF.

The chain carries TRBV28 and TRBJ1-5; perhaps TRBD1 as D (5 bases). V lost 6 bases and J 6 bases, leaving 9 bases between the germline ends. CDR1 and CDR2 (germline): MDHEN, SYDVKM. This CDR3 contains 12 residues. The CDR3 bases are TGTGCCAGCAGGGGGGGGACTCAGCCCCAGCATTTT. Its protein is CASRGGTQPQHF.

The CDR3 region has the DNA TGTGCCAGCAGCCCGAACTCAGCCGGGACAGGAGGAACCTACGAGCAGTACTTC. Translating gives CASSPNSAGTGGTYEQYF. This chain joins TRBV14 and TRBJ2-7; TRBD1 aligns across 8 bases. The V and J ends lost 4 bases and 2 bases, in that order; junction bases with no gene match: 16. Germline V gives CDR1 SGHDN, CDR2 FVKESK. The CDR3 is 18 residues long.

This chain joins TRBV10-2 and TRBJ2-1; the match to TRBD2 covers 9 bases. The germline gives CDR1 WSHSY, CDR2 SAAADI. This CDR3 comprises 16 residues. The ends lost 8 bases at V and 2 bases at J; junction bases unmatched: 10. CDR3 DNA sequence: TGCGCCAGCTCCGAAGGGGCTAGCGGGACCTACAATGAGCAGTTCTTC. Protein sequence: CASSEGASGTYNEQFF.

This clonotype turned up a few times. The V call is TRBV7-6, the J call TRBJ1-6; TRBD1 aligns across 9 bases. CDR1 is SGHVS and CDR2 is FNYEAQ in the germline V gene. This CDR3 is 16 amino acids long. V shed 5 bases, J shed 7 bases, and the junction held 9 bases outside the gene matches. CDR3 DNA: TGTGCCAGCAGCCCCCTCATGGGGACAGGGAATTCACCCCTCCACTTT. This sequence encodes CASSPLMGTGNSPLHF.

There are many counts of this clonotype. This chain connects TRBV2 to TRBJ1-2; 10 bases line up with TRBD1. The V gene's germline CDR1 is SNHLY and CDR2 FYNNEI. V was pared by 7 bases and J by 5 bases, with 10 bases of the junction left unmatched. The length of the CDR3 is 15 residues. The CDR3 DNA follows: TGTGCCAGCAAGACAGGGGGCGCAGCCTCATATGGCTACACCTTC. Amino acids: CASKTGGAASYGYTF.

The rearrangement uses TRBV7-3 and TRBJ2-1; 15 nucleotides agree with TRBD2. The CDR3 covers 16 residues. Germline CDR1 and CDR2: SGHTA and FQGTGA. After removal of 2 bases from V and 4 bases from J, the junction contained 0 bases not matched to a gene. This CDR3 reads CASSLGTSGGYNEQFF. CDR3 nucleotides: TGTGCCAGCAGCTTAGGGACTAGCGGGGGGTACAATGAGCAGTTCTTC.

Remarks on this clonotype: This may arise from a read error, as a much more abundant clone is one base away. The V gene is TRBV10-3, the J gene TRBJ2-5, with D possibly being TRBD1 (6 bases). CDR1 is ENHRY, CDR2 SYGVKD, per germline. This CDR3 spans 18 amino acids. V was trimmed by 2 bases and J by 1 base, leaving 20 bases between them. CDR3 bases: TGTGCCATCAGTGAGGGGCTAGTGGGGGCCCTGCCCCAAGAGACCCAGTACTTC. It encodes CAISEGLVGALPQETQYF.

This clonotype was seen many times. The chain joins TRBV7-2 to TRBJ2-3, with D unresolved. The V gene's germline CDR1 is SGHTA and CDR2 FQGNSA. CDR3 size: 13 residues. Trimming stripped 1 base from V and 6 bases from J, with 8 bases between. The CDR3 DNA sequence: TGTGCCAGCAGCTTAGAGGGCCCGGATACGCAGTATTTT. Amino acids: CASSLEGPDTQYF. Complete variable domain (other parts from reference TRBV7-2 and TRBJ2-3): GAGVSQSPSNKVTEKGKDVELRCDPISGHTALYWYRQSLGQGLEFLIYFQGNSAPDKSGLPSDRFSAERTGGSVSTLTIQRTQQEDSAVYLCASSLEGPDTQYFGPGTRLTVL.

The rearrangement links TRBV13 to TRBJ2-2; 12 positions match TRBD1. V gave up 4 bases and J gave up 1 base; unmatched junction bases: 13. Germline CDR1 is PRHDT and CDR2 is FYEKMQ (reference sequence). CDR3 length: 20 amino acids. The CDR3 DNA sequence: TGTGCCAGCAGCTCGGGGGGGACAGGGGGCCCCGGATGGAACACCGGGGAGCTGTTTTTT. Amino acid sequence: CASSSGGTGGPGWNTGELFF.

The chain links TRBV27 to TRBJ2-7; 11 bases are shared with TRBD2. The CDR3 extends over 15 amino acids. V shed 6 bases and J 2 bases; nucleotides not matched to a gene: 6. Looked up from germline, CDR1 is MNHEY and CDR2 is SMNVEV (reference sequence). CDR3 nucleotides: TGTGCCAGCAGACTAGCGGGGGAGACCGCCTACGAGCAGTACTTC. Its translation: CASRLAGETAYEQYF.

This clonotype was detected a few times. V gene TRBV6-1 combines with J gene TRBJ1-1; TRBD1 might be the D (5 bases). Germline V gene lookup returns CDR1 MNHNS and CDR2 SASEGT. This CDR3 region has 14 residues. Between the trimmed V and J ends, which lost 7 bases and 4 bases, there was a span of 16 bases. CDR3 region: CASMEGPGSTEAFF. As DNA, the CDR3 is TGTGCCAGCATGGAAGGCCCAGGGTCCACTGAAGCTTTCTTT.

This chain uses TRBV27 with TRBJ2-6, with D unclear. Germline CDR1 and CDR2: MNHEY and SMNVEV (reference sequence). The V gene lost 5 bases and the J gene lost 3 bases, with 2 bases spanning the gap. This CDR3 is 12 amino acids long. The CDR3 region is CASSSGANVLTF. CDR3 DNA: TGTGCCAGCAGTAGTGGGGCCAACGTCCTGACTTTC.

This clonotype was counted a single time. This sequence joins TRBV20-1 and TRBJ1-5; TRBD1 is a possible D gene (5 bases). V was pared by 3 bases and J by 4 bases, with 13 bases between. Germline CDR1 DFQATT, CDR2 SNEGSKA (reference sequence). The CDR3 length is 14 residues. CDR3 protein: CSASPPGLNQPQHF. In nucleotides, the CDR3 is TGCAGTGCTAGCCCCCCGGGACTAAATCAGCCCCAGCATTTT.

This clonotype was found once. The rearrangement uses TRBV5-6 and TRBJ2-2, with a tentative D call TRBD2 (6 bases). Germline V gives CDR1 SGHDT, CDR2 YYEEEE. This CDR3 is 14 amino acids long. V was clipped by 0 bases and J by 3 bases, with 6 bases between them. The CDR3 sequence is CASSLGGDTGELFF. In DNA form, the CDR3 reads TGTGCCAGCAGCTTGGGGGGGGACACCGGGGAGCTGTTTTTT.

This clonotype was recorded a few times. The rearrangement uses TRBV6-2 or TRBV6-3 and TRBJ1-2; D possibly corresponds to TRBD1 (5 bases). The CDR3 totals 18 residues. Germline CDR1 is MNHEY and CDR2 is SVGEGT. The V gene lost 0 bases and the J gene lost 0 bases, with 17 bases spanning the gap. The CDR3 region is CASSYSGAGARTNYGYTF. The CDR3 DNA follows: TGTGCCAGCAGTTACTCAGGGGCAGGAGCTCGAACTAACTATGGCTACACCTTC.

The table lists this clonotype with many counts. The V gene is TRBV11-3, the J gene TRBJ1-1; D gene ambiguous. The CDR3 is 12 residues long. The germline V gene encodes CDR1 SGHNT and CDR2 YENEEA. Trimming removed 2 bases at V and 3 bases at J, with 4 bases between. DNA for the CDR3: TGTGCCAGCAGCTTATACGACACTGAAGCTTTCTTT. It encodes CASSLYDTEAFF.